Listed below are T cell receptor beta chains from one sample, sequenced in a study of shared clonotypes between healthy human individuals. The protocol was immunoSEQ multiplex PCR, while the TCRdb copy is restricted to in-frame clones and leaves out a portion. The table has roughly 2,500,000 clones, roughly 93% seen once. Input material: naive CD4+ T cells from PBMCs. These receptor sequences come from a man aged 18 to 30 in good health. Some clones in this sample may be carry-over from other donors' samples. CDR3s include the opening cysteine and the closing phenylalanine or tryptophan. A clone size is listed for some rows: how often the clone was seen (once, few, many), or a class if it is expanded.

>TRBJ2-5|TRBV5-1|NA
CASSLGTSGNQETQYF
>TRBJ2-1|TRBV27|NA
CASRQYSGLAVHNEQFF
>TRBJ2-2|TRBV9|NA
CASSVGVAGNTGELFF
>TRBJ1-1|TRBV11-2|NA
CASSGGRANTEAFF
>TRBJ1-2|TRBV6-4|NA
CASSRGPNYGYTF
>TRBJ2-7|TRBV4-1|NA
CASSHPGQVYEQYF
>TRBJ2-2|TRBV28|NA
CASSGRGNTGELFF
>TRBJ2-5|TRBV4-2|NA
CASSQGSQLLGQETQYF
>TRBJ2-1|TRBV5-1|NA
CASSWLAGAYNEQFF
>TRBJ2-4|TRBV19|NA
CASSIAVVLAKNIQYF
>TRBJ2-3|TRBV4-3|NA
CASSAQGGSLSPQYF
>TRBJ2-4|TRBV27|once
CASSFGDPYIQYF
>TRBJ2-7|TRBV28|NA
CASSLWQGVYEQYF
>TRBJ2-1|TRBV5-4|NA
CASSLRGQNNEQFF
>TRBJ1-3|TRBV7-9|NA
CASSPGRRSGNTIYF
>TRBJ2-1|TRBV29-1|NA
CSVQRDRTYNEQFF
>TRBJ2-7|TRBV13|NA
CASSNTAGRLYEQYF
>TRBJ2-5|TRBV4-3|NA
CASSQVLLAGEPGETQYF
>TRBJ2-3|TRBV27|NA
CASSSDQYYTDTQYF
>TRBJ2-1|TRBV7-3|NA
CASSLTGVNEQFF
>TRBJ1-2|TRBV6-1|NA
CASRKGAGQNYGYTF
>TRBJ2-2|TRBV19|NA
CASKASGRAGDGELFF
>TRBJ1-2|TRBV10-3|NA
CAISEFEGAGGYTF
>TRBJ2-7|TRBV7-8|NA
CASSFTGQHSSYEQYF
>TRBJ1-1|TRBV2|NA
CASSEAAGGLGVAEAFF
>TRBJ2-7|TRBV10-3|NA
CAVGQTFGEQYF
>TRBJ2-3|TRBV27|once
CASRPGLADTDTQYF
>TRBJ2-5|TRBV7-3|NA
CASSRALAGEKETQYF
>TRBJ1-5|TRBV6-5|NA
CASSPDRGNQPQHF
>TRBJ2-7|TRBV29-1|NA
CSVVSGSYEQYF
>TRBJ2-2|TRBV11-3|NA
CASSLGGLRRLNTGELFF
>TRBJ2-5|TRBV5-1|NA
CASSLGLAGVRETQYF
>TRBJ2-1|TRBV27|NA
CASSFKGLYNEQFF
>TRBJ2-7|TRBV19|NA
CASSTIDGHYEQYF
>TRBJ1-3|TRBV5-6|NA
CASSLIGQGTGNTIYF
>TRBJ2-3|TRBV4-3|NA
CASSQGVSGITDTQYF
>TRBJ2-2|TRBV5-1|NA
CASSLFSGSGAGELFF
>TRBJ1-2|TRBV20-1|NA
CSARDRGYTF
>TRBJ1-1|TRBV6-1|NA
CASSDMGTENTEAFF
>TRBJ2-1|TRBV29-1|NA
CSGRGSSYNEQFF
>TRBJ1-3|TRBV15|NA
CATSRDYPGNTIYF
>TRBJ2-5|TRBV27|once
CASSPRGPDQETQYF